This T cell receptor (beta chain) derives from a study of T-cell reconstitution after alpha-beta-depleted transplantation in children. Study results and limitations: Newly produced T cells mostly accounted for T-cell counts and diversity one year post-transplant. Two months or so post-transplant, alpha-beta T cells reportedly derived from several hundred expanded graft clones.

Construction of the TCRbeta library involved unique molecular identifiers. TCRdb re-derived calls from the PCR reads in MiXCR, one entry per CDR3 protein. Counted here are around 600,000 distinct CDR3 sequences, under 30% occurring once; the ten biggest clones make up 11% to 15%. A remark on this clonotype: Antigen specificity is unknown.

CDR3 size: 17 residues. Germline lookup yields CDR1 MGHRA and CDR2 YSYEKL. V trimming: 1 base; J trimming: 4 bases; junction bases outside the gene matches: 8. The material was PBMCs, mostly from graft donor cells, obtained 360 days after TCRalphabeta/CD19-depleted stem cell transplant. The sequence derives from a boy under three years old who had a stem cell transplant for acute myeloid leukemia, so the T cells may come from the graft donor. The rearrangement joins TRBV4-1 to TRBJ2-3, with TRBD1 matching 10 bases. The CDR3 nucleotides are TGCGCCAGCAGCCAAGCGGGGGACAGGGGACGAGCAGATACGCAGTATTTT. Encoded protein: CASSQAGDRGRADTQYF.